This T cell receptor beta chain was documented in a study of blood T cells in healthy people across ages. General study points: Higher diversity and more naive CD4+ cells were features of long-lived donors, compared to aged donors. Getting older went along with TCR beta diversity per million T cells dropping roughly linearly.

Many counts were recorded for this clonotype. What it binds is not known. PCR was performed a second time for about 7 to 11 cycles using a sample-barcoded 5' primer and a J-beta primer mix. From the 5' RACE reads, TCRdb called clonotypes with MiXCR, one entry per CDR3 protein. Of hundreds of thousands of distinct CDR3 sequences listed, about 28% are singletons. The sequenced sample consisted of blood. This clonotype originated in a woman of 80 years or more in good health.

The CDR3 sequence: CASSLEERGSTDTQYF. The CDR3 coding sequence is TGCGCCAGCAGCTTGGAGGAGCGGGGGAGCACAGATACGCAGTATTTT. The chain has TRBV5-1 and TRBJ2-3; TRBD2 matches 8 bases. The V gene end was trimmed by 0 bases and the J gene end by 0 bases; junction bases not matched to a gene: 3. CDR3 size: 16 residues. The germline V gene has CDR1 SGHRS and CDR2 YFSETQ.